This passage covers 11 T cell receptor beta chains from one sample sequenced in a study of blood T cells in healthy people across ages. The second PCR ran roughly 6 to 11 cycles with a sample-barcoded 5' primer and J-beta primers. In TCRdb, the 5' RACE reads were re-called with MiXCR into one record per CDR3 protein. The data contain roughly 1,800,000 distinct CDR3 sequences, 49% of them singletons. The sequencing sample was made of blood. These receptors came from a woman aged 40 to 55 in good health.

The V and J genes are TRBV7-2 and TRBJ2-5; perhaps D is TRBD1 or TRBD2 (5 bases each). Germline lookup yields CDR1 SGHTA and CDR2 FQGNSA. V dropped 1 base and J dropped 0 bases, with 15 bases sitting between them. This CDR3 is built from 17 residues. CDR3 loop: CASSLESRGPYQETQYF. For the CDR3, the DNA is TGTGCCAGCAGCTTAGAATCTCGGGGCCCGTACCAAGAGACCCAGTACTTC.

V is TRBV12-3 or TRBV12-4 and J is TRBJ2-6, with unresolved D. This CDR3 spans 14 amino acids. V was pared by 8 bases and J by 5 bases, with 13 bases between. The DNA for the CDR3 is TGTGCCAGCCGTACTGACCTCCGGGCCAACGTCCTGACTTTC. Encoded protein: CASRTDLRANVLTF.

The chain has TRBV28 and TRBJ2-7; 8 bases are a match to TRBD2. The CDR3 loop spans 15 amino acids. J lost 9 bases, V lost 6 bases, and 16 bases had no gene match. Per the germline V gene, CDR1 is MDHEN and CDR2 is SYDVKM. CDR3 region: CASSPIAGLRERQYF. In DNA form, the CDR3 reads TGTGCCAGCAGCCCGATAGCGGGGTTACGTGAAAGGCAGTACTTC.

The sample holds one count of this clonotype. The chain recombines TRBV15 with TRBJ1-1; D gene ambiguous. Per the germline V gene, CDR1 is LNHNV and CDR2 is YYDKDF (reference sequence). The CDR3 is made up of 15 amino acids. Trimming removed 2 bases from V and 0 bases from J, with 10 bases in between. CDR3 sequence: CATSRSRLLNTEAFF. CDR3 nucleotides: TGTGCCACCAGCAGATCAAGGTTACTGAACACTGAAGCTTTCTTT. The full variable domain, completed using reference TRBV15 and TRBJ1-1, is DAMVIQNPRYQVTQFGKPVTLSCSQTLNHNVMYWYQQKSSQAPKLLFHYYDKDFNNEADTPDNFQSRRPNTSFCFLDIRSPGLGDTAMYLCATSRSRLLNTEAFFGQGTRLTVV.

The CDR3 here is CSAEKPGAGDGYTF. Here the CDR3 DNA reads TGCAGTGCCGAGAAGCCGGGGGCGGGCGATGGCTACACCTTC. The genes are TRBV20-1 and TRBJ1-2; tentative D call: TRBD1 (6 bases). In germline, CDR1 is DFQATT, CDR2 SNEGSKA (reference sequence). V was trimmed by 6 bases and J by 6 bases, leaving 20 bases between them. The CDR3 contains 14 residues.

In DNA, the CDR3 is TGCGCCAGCAGCTTGGGACCGCAAGAGACCCAGTTCTTC. It codes for CASSLGPQETQFF. The chain recombines TRBV5-1 with TRBJ2-5; D not certain. The J call could be wrong; TRBJ2-1 is a better fit for the DNA end. Germline V gene lookup returns CDR1 SGHRS and CDR2 YFSETQ. The CDR3 extends over 13 amino acids.

This clonotype was seen a few times. The J gene is TRBJ2-5, the V gene TRBV7-2; D might be TRBD2 (6 bases). Trimming removed 5 bases from V and 5 bases from J, with 12 bases in between. Germline V gene data show CDR1 as SGHTA and CDR2 as FQGNSA. The CDR3 covers 13 residues. The CDR3 sequence: CASSPSVPETQYF. The CDR3 nucleotides are TGTGCCAGCAGCCCTAGCGTTCCCGAGACCCAGTACTTC.

In DNA, the CDR3 is TGCAGCGTTGAAGGCTTTGGGGGGAACCTTGACGAGCAGTACTTC. Its protein product is CSVEGFGGNLDEQYF. The chain couples TRBV29-1 to TRBJ2-5; maybe TRBD2 (6 bases). The last part of the DNA fits TRBJ2-7 better; the J call may be wrong. The CDR3 totals 15 residues. Germline assignment: CDR1 SQVTM and CDR2 ANQGSEA.

The rearrangement uses TRBV6-5 and TRBJ2-4; 8 nucleotides match TRBD1. Matching the DNA end better, TRBJ2-5 makes the J call doubtful. CDR1 and CDR2 from the germline V gene are MNHEY and SVGAGI. The CDR3 runs 16 residues. This CDR3 is CASSRFGQGRQETQYF. The CDR3 bases are TGTGCCAGCAGTAGATTCGGACAGGGTCGACAAGAGACCCAGTACTTC.

This clonotype has a handful of counts. The gene calls are TRBV6-2 or TRBV6-3 and TRBJ2-4; 10 nucleotides line up with TRBD2. CDR1 is MNHEY and CDR2 is SVGEGT in the germline V gene. The CDR3 has 15 amino acids. V gave up 6 bases and J gave up 6 bases; unmatched junction bases: 8. For the CDR3, the DNA is TGTGCCAGCAGGCAAGCGGGGGGGACGGCAAACATTCAGTACTTC. It encodes CASRQAGGTANIQYF.

This clonotype was detected a few times. The chain is built from TRBV12-3 or TRBV12-4 and TRBJ2-1, with D hard to call. The CDR3 spans 15 residues. Deletions cut 6 bases from V and 0 bases from J, with 12 bases between. This CDR3 is CASRYQSSSYNEQFF. For the CDR3, the DNA is TGTGCCAGCAGGTACCAGTCAAGCTCCTACAATGAGCAGTTCTTC.